The text below deals with one T cell receptor beta chain. This clone was detected only once. It has no known antigen specificity. No much larger clone exists at a distance of one base, and base qualities are not known. These data come from a study of blood T cell repertoires in COVID-19 (dated by TCRdb to about 2020). Context from the whole study: The collaborator samples originated in the United States, Italy and Spain and spanned the acute and convalescent phases of COVID-19. Nearly every sample came with metadata listing a de-identified subject ID, COVID-19 status, age in years and sex. The samples were drawn from two sources: the first 160 participants of the ongoing ImmuneRACE study, and 1,254 subjects contributed by 6 global collaborators. The repertoires were made available in a free public database intended to serve as a resource for research on the immune response to SARS-CoV-2. HLA class I and class II types, where available, came from metadata supplied by the sample provider rather than from assay-based typing. The material from the prospective study consisted of cDNA or gDNA derived from T cells, B-cell-depleted T cells, or PBMCs. The dataset comprised deeply sampled blood TCRbeta repertoires from subjects exposed to, actively infected with, or recovered from COVID-19.

What the authors observed across the whole study: The quantity of clinical and demographic metadata differed by source and by participant and was supplied without curation.

The germline V gene encodes CDR1 SGHTA and CDR2 FQGNSA. V lost 5 bases and J lost 3 bases; the stretch between them is 23 bases long. The CDR3 covers 18 residues, taking in both the cysteine and the phenylalanine. Only the CDR3 region is kept as DNA, spanning 54 bases read in frame from base 1. Participants in the prospective study were enrolled through a virtual design, were aged roughly 18 to 90 years, and lived in 24 United States geographic areas. In the prospective study, participants were assigned to cohorts based on the clinical history participants reported in a screening survey and a study questionnaire. Exposed participants were defined as having been in contact with someone with a PCR-confirmed or clinician-diagnosed COVID-19 case within 2 weeks of study entry. In the prospective study, mobile phlebotomists collected whole blood, serum and a nasopharyngeal or oropharyngeal swab from each participant. Additional blood draws and questionnaires over an approximately two-month period could optionally be provided by prospective study participants. Prospective study blood samples were shipped either frozen or at room temperature before DNA extraction.

TCRbeta CDR3 regions were amplified from genomic DNA by means of the immunoSEQ Assay, a bias-controlled multiplex PCR. Per the original workflow: Nucleated cell counts per sample were estimated from amplification of reference gene primers within the assay. To quantify the absolute abundance of each unique TCRbeta CDR3 rearrangement, sequence reads were collapsed and filtered. Productive Simpson clonality was computed per sample as the square root of Simpson's diversity index over productive rearrangements. Imported from immuneACCESS, the table was reduced by TCRdb to in-frame sequences with V and J called. These copies leave out some clones; in studies compared against another copy, an unresolved V gene accounts for under half, and the cause of the remainder is not known. D and trimming come from the DNA, and the V and J calls and clone size come from that table. This sample comprises around 320,000 clones, approximately 90% of them detected only once. The ten largest clones add up to roughly 3.9% of the sample.

This chain is built from TRBV7-2 and TRBJ1-5; perhaps TRBD1 is the D gene, with 5 bases matching. The sample taken for sequencing was PBMCs or T cells enriched from blood (not recorded which). This clonotype was sampled from a woman aged 25-40 years who had been exposed to COVID-19. This receptor carries the CDR3 CASSPVGGWGILNQPQHF. The DNA is as follows: TGTGCCAGCAGCCCGGTCGGGGGGTGGGGTATTCTCAATCAGCCCCAGCATTTT.